These 7 T cell receptor beta chains were all obtained from the same sample, sequenced in a study of beta chain features in type 1 diabetes. cDNA synthesis used the whole RNA isolate, giving expressed TCRB sequences. Sequenced by immunoSEQ multiplex PCR; TCRdb stores in-frame clones only, minus some. Among 430,000 or so clones, around 10% were seen once, and the ten largest hold about 0.045%. Sequences were obtained from naive CD4+ T cells from blood. The receptors derive from a woman aged 18-29 years in good health.

V usage is TRBV7-9 and J usage is TRBJ2-5, with D perhaps matching TRBD2 (5 bases). This CDR3 spans 14 amino acids. Germline CDR1 SEHNR, CDR2 FQNEAQ (reference sequence). V was shortened by 6 bases and J by 4 bases, with 15 bases between the two germline ends. The CDR3 here is CASRIAYRGETQYF. The CDR3 bases are TGTGCCAGCAGAATAGCTTATCGGGGAGAGACCCAGTACTTC.

Only a few counts were recorded for this clone. The chain is built from TRBV5-1 and TRBJ2-2; 8 positions agree with TRBD1. The CDR3 has 15 residues. V was clipped by 2 bases and J by 6 bases; unmatched bases: 6. CDR1 is SGHRS, CDR2 YFSETQ, per germline. CDR3 in DNA: TGCGCCAGCAGCTTCGGACAGGGACTCGCCGGGGAGCTGTTTTTT. Translation gives CASSFGQGLAGELFF.

This clone has a handful of counts. The rearrangement joins TRBV30 to TRBJ1-5, with a possible D match to TRBD1 (6 bases). V lost 1 base and J 9 bases, leaving 16 bases between the germline ends. This CDR3 contains 14 residues. CDR1 and CDR2 (germline): GTSNPN, SVGIG (reference sequence). As DNA, the CDR3 is TGTGCCTGGAGTGCCCCAGGGGTCAGTGGGCCCCAGCATTTT. Amino acids: CAWSAPGVSGPQHF.

This clone occurred a few times. The chain joins TRBV4-2 to TRBJ2-5, with D perhaps matching TRBD2 (6 bases). The length of the CDR3 is 16 residues. Germline lookup yields CDR1 LGHNA and CDR2 YNFKEQ. Trimming took off 3 bases at V and 0 bases at J, with 14 bases between the two ends. The CDR3 coding sequence is TGTGCCAGCAGCCAGGGACTTGGCCCGTACCAAGAGACCCAGTACTTC. Protein product: CASSQGLGPYQETQYF.

The genes are TRBV11-2 and TRBJ2-3; 11 bases match TRBD2. The CDR3 length is 18 residues. Germline V gene lookup returns CDR1 SGHAT and CDR2 FQNNGV. After removal of 5 bases from V and 0 bases from J, the junction contained 10 bases not matched to a gene. The CDR3 here is CASSRTSGGFASTDTQYF. In nucleotides, the CDR3 is TGTGCCAGCAGCCGCACTAGCGGGGGTTTTGCTAGCACAGATACGCAGTATTTT.

This clone was detected only a few times. V usage is TRBV7-2 and J usage is TRBJ2-4; the match to TRBD1 covers 7 bases. Germline loops: CDR1 SGHTA, CDR2 FQGNSA. Losses at the gene ends were 5 bases for V and 0 bases for J; bases not matched to a gene: 7. The CDR3 loop spans 16 amino acids. The CDR3 loop is CASSEDRVAAKNIQYF. The CDR3 nucleotides read TGTGCCAGCAGCGAAGACAGGGTGGCAGCCAAAAACATTCAGTACTTC. The full variable domain, rest sourced from reference TRBV7-2 and TRBJ2-4, is GAGVSQSPSNKVTEKGKDVELRCDPISGHTALYWYRQSLGQGLEFLIYFQGNSAPDKSGLPSDRFSAERTGGSVSTLTIQRTQQEDSAVYLCASSEDRVAAKNIQYFGAGTRLSVL.

The rearrangement joins TRBV5-1 to TRBJ2-1, with 11 bases identical to TRBD2. The junction had 9 bases not matched to a gene; V was cut back by 4 bases and J by 6 bases. CDR1 is SGHRS and CDR2 is YFSETQ in the germline V gene. The CDR3 is 16 amino acids. This chain's CDR3 is CASSGLLAGVPNEQFF. The CDR3 coding sequence is TGCGCCAGCAGCGGGTTACTAGCGGGAGTTCCCAATGAGCAGTTCTTC.